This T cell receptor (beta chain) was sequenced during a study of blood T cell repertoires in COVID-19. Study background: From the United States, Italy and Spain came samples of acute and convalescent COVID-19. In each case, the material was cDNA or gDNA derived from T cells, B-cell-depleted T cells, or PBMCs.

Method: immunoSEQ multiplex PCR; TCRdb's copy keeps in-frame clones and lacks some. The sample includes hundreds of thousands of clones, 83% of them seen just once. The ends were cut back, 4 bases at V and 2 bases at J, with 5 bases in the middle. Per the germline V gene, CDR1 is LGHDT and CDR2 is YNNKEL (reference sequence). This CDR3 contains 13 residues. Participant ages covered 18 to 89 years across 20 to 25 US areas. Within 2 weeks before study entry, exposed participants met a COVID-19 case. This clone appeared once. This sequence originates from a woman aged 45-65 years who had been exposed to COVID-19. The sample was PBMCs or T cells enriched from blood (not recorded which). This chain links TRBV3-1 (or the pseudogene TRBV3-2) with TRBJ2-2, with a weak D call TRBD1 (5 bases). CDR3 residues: CASSRGNTGELFF. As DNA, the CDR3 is TGTGCCAGCAGCCGGGGCAACACCGGGGAGCTGTTTTTT.